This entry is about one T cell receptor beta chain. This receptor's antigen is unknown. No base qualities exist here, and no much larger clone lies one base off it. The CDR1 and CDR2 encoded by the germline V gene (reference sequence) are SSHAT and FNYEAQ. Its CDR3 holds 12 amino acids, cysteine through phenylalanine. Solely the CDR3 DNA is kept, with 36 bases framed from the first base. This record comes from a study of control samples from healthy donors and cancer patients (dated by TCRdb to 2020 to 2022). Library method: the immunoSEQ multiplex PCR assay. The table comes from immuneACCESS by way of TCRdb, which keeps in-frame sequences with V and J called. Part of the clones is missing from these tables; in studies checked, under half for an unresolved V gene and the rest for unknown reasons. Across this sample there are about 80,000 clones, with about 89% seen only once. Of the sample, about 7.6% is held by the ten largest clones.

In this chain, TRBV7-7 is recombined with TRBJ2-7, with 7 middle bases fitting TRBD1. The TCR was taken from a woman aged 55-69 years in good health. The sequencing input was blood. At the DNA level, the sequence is TGTGCTGTAGGGGACAGCCACTACGAGCAGTACTTC. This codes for CAVGDSHYEQYF.